This is a list of T cell receptor beta chains from one sample in a study of blood T cell repertoires in COVID-19. Some clones are missing from TCRdb's copy, which holds only in-frame ones; the method was immunoSEQ multiplex PCR. The sample contains about 67,000 clones, approximately 88% of which appear only once. The specimen was peripheral blood. The origin of the receptors is an elderly woman with acute or convalescent COVID-19. Each CDR3 is given with its conserved first and last residue. A D gene is named only where the DNA matches it firmly. Some rows have no size entry. The others give once, few or many, or a class for an expanded clone.

clone_size: NA; v_call: TRBV4-1; d_call: NA; j_call: TRBJ1-5; cdr3_aa: CASSHAVNSNQPQHF; cdr3_nt: TGCGCCAGCAGCCACGCGGTGAATAGCAATCAGCCCCAGCATTTT
clone_size: NA; v_call: TRBV19; d_call: TRBD1; j_call: TRBJ1-5; cdr3_aa: CASTPLDRVLQPQHF; cdr3_nt: TGTGCCAGTACCCCCCTGGACAGGGTTCTTCAGCCCCAGCATTTT
clone_size: NA; v_call: TRBV28; d_call: TRBD1; j_call: TRBJ2-7; cdr3_aa: CASSTRRGQPSYEQYF; cdr3_nt: TGTGCCAGCAGCACCCGCCGGGGACAGCCCTCCTACGAGCAGTACTTC
clone_size: NA; v_call: TRBV7-2; d_call: TRBD2; j_call: TRBJ2-1; cdr3_aa: CASSVRAGETYNEQFF; cdr3_nt: TGTGCCAGCAGCGTTCGGGCGGGAGAAACCTACAATGAGCAGTTCTTC
clone_size: NA; v_call: TRBV19; d_call: NA; j_call: TRBJ2-3; cdr3_aa: CASSIKEGTQYF; cdr3_nt: TGTGCCAGTAGTATAAAGGAGGGTACGCAGTATTTT
clone_size: NA; v_call: TRBV27; d_call: NA; j_call: TRBJ1-4; cdr3_aa: CASRTVGARNEKLFF; cdr3_nt: TGTGCCAGCAGAACCGTAGGGGCTCGGAATGAAAAACTGTTTTTT
clone_size: NA; v_call: TRBV18; d_call: NA; j_call: TRBJ2-3; cdr3_aa: CASSGRDKYSDTQYF; cdr3_nt: TGTGCCAGCTCAGGCCGGGACAAATATTCAGATACGCAGTATTTT
clone_size: NA; v_call: TRBV5-8; d_call: TRBD1; j_call: TRBJ1-4; cdr3_aa: CASSWGTGTNEKLFF; cdr3_nt: TGTGCCAGCAGCTGGGGGACAGGGACTAATGAAAAACTGTTTTTT
clone_size: NA; v_call: TRBV7-2; d_call: NA; j_call: TRBJ2-7; cdr3_aa: CASSFGQSSNEQYF; cdr3_nt: TGTGCCAGCAGCTTTGGACAGTCCTCTAACGAGCAGTACTTC
clone_size: NA; v_call: TRBV5-4; d_call: TRBD2; j_call: TRBJ2-1; cdr3_aa: CATGGGSYNEQFF; cdr3_nt: TGTGCCACGGGGGGGGGCTCCTACAATGAGCAGTTCTTC
clone_size: once; v_call: TRBV28; d_call: NA; j_call: TRBJ1-2; cdr3_aa: CASSLGAANYGYTF; cdr3_nt: TGTGCCAGCAGTTTGGGGGCTGCTAACTATGGCTACACCTTC
clone_size: once; v_call: TRBV5-1; d_call: TRBD1; j_call: TRBJ2-3; cdr3_aa: CASSQTGVGTDTQYF; cdr3_nt: TGCGCCAGCAGCCAGACAGGGGTTGGCACAGATACGCAGTATTTT
clone_size: NA; v_call: TRBV10-3; d_call: NA; j_call: TRBJ2-2; cdr3_aa: CAISGRMEGGELFF; cdr3_nt: TGTGCCATCAGTGGACGCATGGAGGGCGGGGAGCTGTTTTTT
clone_size: NA; v_call: TRBV6-6; d_call: NA; j_call: TRBJ1-5; cdr3_aa: CAGQGPGNQPQHF; cdr3_nt: TGTGCCGGCCAGGGGCCTGGCAATCAGCCCCAGCATTTT
clone_size: NA; v_call: TRBV10-2; d_call: NA; j_call: TRBJ1-1; cdr3_aa: CASSDIFRGNTEAFF; cdr3_nt: TGCGCCAGCAGTGACATTTTTCGGGGGAACACTGAAGCTTTCTTT
clone_size: NA; v_call: TRBV5-1; d_call: NA; j_call: TRBJ2-3; cdr3_aa: CASSSWGRQTDTQYF; cdr3_nt: TGCGCCAGCAGCTCCTGGGGCAGACAGACAGATACGCAGTATTTT
clone_size: once; v_call: TRBV12-3/TRBV12-4; d_call: NA; j_call: TRBJ1-2; cdr3_aa: CASSLTGYGYTF; cdr3_nt: TGTGCCAGCTCCTTGACGGGCTATGGCTACACCTTC
clone_size: NA; v_call: TRBV3-1/TRBV3-2; d_call: TRBD1; j_call: TRBJ1-4; cdr3_aa: CASSQVGQGPNEKLFF; cdr3_nt: TGTGCCAGCAGCCAAGTCGGACAGGGGCCTAATGAAAAACTGTTTTTT
clone_size: NA; v_call: TRBV9; d_call: TRBD1; j_call: TRBJ2-5; cdr3_aa: CASSAGDRGQETQYF; cdr3_nt: TGTGCCAGCAGCGCGGGGGACAGGGGCCAAGAGACCCAGTACTTC
clone_size: NA; v_call: TRBV19; d_call: NA; j_call: TRBJ1-1; cdr3_aa: CATFRTAEAFF; cdr3_nt: TGTGCCACGTTCCGGACAGCTGAAGCTTTCTTT
clone_size: NA; v_call: TRBV18; d_call: TRBD1; j_call: TRBJ1-5; cdr3_aa: CASSPTEDRAKGGIGSNQPQHF; cdr3_nt: TGTGCCAGCTCACCAACTGAGGACAGGGCCAAGGGTGGGATTGGGAGCAATCAGCCCCAGCATTTT
clone_size: NA; v_call: TRBV18; d_call: NA; j_call: TRBJ2-1; cdr3_aa: CASSPPEQGNWNEQFF; cdr3_nt: TGTGCCAGCTCACCGCCAGAACAGGGAAATTGGAATGAGCAGTTCTTC
clone_size: NA; v_call: TRBV15; d_call: NA; j_call: TRBJ1-3; cdr3_aa: CATTLTMSSGNTIYF; cdr3_nt: TGTGCCACCACCTTAACGATGAGCTCTGGAAACACCATATATTTT
clone_size: NA; v_call: TRBV10-1; d_call: TRBD2; j_call: TRBJ2-1; cdr3_aa: CASSVTGTSSNEQFF; cdr3_nt: TGCGCCAGCAGTGTTACCGGGACTAGTAGCAATGAGCAGTTCTTC
clone_size: NA; v_call: TRBV6-6; d_call: NA; j_call: TRBJ1-2; cdr3_aa: CASSAGGTAYGYTF; cdr3_nt: TGTGCCAGCAGTGCGGGGGGGACGGCCTATGGCTACACCTTC
clone_size: NA; v_call: TRBV5-4; d_call: NA; j_call: TRBJ1-1; cdr3_aa: CASSLTRRLNTEAFF; cdr3_nt: TGTGCCAGCAGCTTGACGCGGAGATTGAACACTGAAGCTTTCTTT
clone_size: once; v_call: TRBV28; d_call: TRBD1; j_call: TRBJ1-5; cdr3_aa: CASSPPGEGATYQPQHF; cdr3_nt: TGTGCCAGCAGTCCGCCTGGCGAGGGGGCCACATATCAGCCCCAGCATTTT
clone_size: medium-sized; v_call: TRBV13; d_call: TRBD2; j_call: TRBJ2-1; cdr3_aa: CASSPSNLLADEQFF; cdr3_nt: TGTGCCAGCAGCCCCTCGAACCTCCTAGCGGATGAGCAGTTCTTC
clone_size: once; v_call: TRBV3-1/TRBV3-2; d_call: NA; j_call: TRBJ1-2; cdr3_aa: CASSQDRWTVGRGTYGYTF; cdr3_nt: TGTGCCAGCAGCCAAGATCGATGGACAGTGGGAAGGGGCACCTATGGCTACACCTTC
clone_size: NA; v_call: TRBV24-1; d_call: TRBD1; j_call: TRBJ2-7; cdr3_aa: CATSDSGTDYEQYF; cdr3_nt: TGTGCCACCAGTGATTCCGGGACAGACTACGAGCAGTACTTC
clone_size: NA; v_call: TRBV28; d_call: NA; j_call: TRBJ1-2; cdr3_aa: CASTDPAGMGGYTF; cdr3_nt: TGTGCCAGCACCGACCCTGCGGGCATGGGTGGCTACACCTTC
clone_size: NA; v_call: TRBV6-5; d_call: TRBD1; j_call: TRBJ2-7; cdr3_aa: CASSRTGTDSYEQYF; cdr3_nt: TGTGCCAGCAGTCGAACCGGGACAGACTCCTACGAGCAGTACTTC
clone_size: NA; v_call: TRBV5-1; d_call: NA; j_call: TRBJ1-2; cdr3_aa: CASSLGRTAPNYGYTF; cdr3_nt: TGCGCCAGCAGCTTGGGTAGGACAGCGCCTAACTATGGCTACACCTTC
clone_size: NA; v_call: TRBV3-1/TRBV3-2; d_call: TRBD1; j_call: TRBJ1-4; cdr3_aa: CASSLRTGFNEKLFF; cdr3_nt: TGTGCCAGCAGCCTCCGGACAGGCTTCAATGAAAAACTGTTTTTT
clone_size: NA; v_call: TRBV4-2; d_call: NA; j_call: TRBJ2-3; cdr3_aa: CASSQGDNTVADTQYF; cdr3_nt: TGTGCCAGCAGCCAAGGGGACAACACGGTAGCGGATACGCAGTATTTT
clone_size: NA; v_call: TRBV7-9; d_call: TRBD2; j_call: TRBJ2-7; cdr3_aa: CASSQTSGSFEQYF; cdr3_nt: TGTGCCAGCAGCCAAACTAGCGGGAGCTTCGAGCAGTACTTC
clone_size: NA; v_call: TRBV19; d_call: TRBD1; j_call: TRBJ1-2; cdr3_aa: CASSRTGGYGYTF; cdr3_nt: TGTGCCAGTAGTCGGACAGGGGGCTATGGCTACACCTTC
clone_size: NA; v_call: TRBV25-1; d_call: TRBD2; j_call: TRBJ2-3; cdr3_aa: CASSGGLAGEADTQYF; cdr3_nt: TGTGCCAGCAGTGGGGGACTAGCGGGAGAGGCGGATACGCAGTATTTT
clone_size: NA; v_call: TRBV6-5; d_call: NA; j_call: TRBJ2-2; cdr3_aa: CASSLRRVSGELFF; cdr3_nt: TGTGCCAGCAGTCTCAGGCGGGTATCCGGGGAGCTGTTTTTT
clone_size: NA; v_call: TRBV10-1; d_call: NA; j_call: TRBJ2-1; cdr3_aa: CASSNEMAEQFF; cdr3_nt: TGCGCCAGCAGTAACGAAATGGCTGAGCAGTTCTTC
clone_size: NA; v_call: TRBV18; d_call: TRBD1; j_call: TRBJ1-2; cdr3_aa: CASSPSGQTYGYTF; cdr3_nt: TGTGCCAGCTCTCCGTCGGGACAGACTTATGGCTACACCTTC
clone_size: NA; v_call: TRBV27; d_call: NA; j_call: TRBJ2-1; cdr3_aa: CASSLARGSGDEQFF; cdr3_nt: TGTGCCAGCAGTTTGGCCAGGGGAAGTGGTGATGAGCAGTTCTTC
clone_size: once; v_call: TRBV9; d_call: TRBD1; j_call: TRBJ2-3; cdr3_aa: CASSTGQGATGTQYF; cdr3_nt: TGTGCCAGCAGCACGGGACAGGGGGCGACCGGTACGCAGTATTTT
clone_size: NA; v_call: TRBV5-1; d_call: TRBD2; j_call: TRBJ2-7; cdr3_aa: CASSLSGSAEQYF; cdr3_nt: TGCGCCAGCAGCCTTAGCGGGAGTGCCGAGCAGTACTTC
clone_size: NA; v_call: TRBV15; d_call: TRBD1; j_call: TRBJ1-3; cdr3_aa: CATSRGGQGGNTIYF; cdr3_nt: TGTGCCACCAGCAGAGGCGGACAGGGGGGAAACACCATATATTTT
clone_size: NA; v_call: TRBV15; d_call: TRBD1; j_call: TRBJ2-5; cdr3_aa: CATSRGPTGGQETQYF; cdr3_nt: TGTGCCACCAGCAGAGGACCGACAGGGGGCCAAGAGACCCAGTACTTC
clone_size: NA; v_call: TRBV19; d_call: TRBD2; j_call: TRBJ2-1; cdr3_aa: CASSIITSGIYNEQFF; cdr3_nt: TGTGCCAGTAGTATAATCACTAGCGGGATCTACAATGAGCAGTTCTTC
clone_size: NA; v_call: TRBV5-4; d_call: TRBD1; j_call: TRBJ1-1; cdr3_aa: CASSLGSWLRGPGEAFF; cdr3_nt: TGTGCCAGCAGCTTGGGCTCTTGGCTCAGGGGGCCAGGTGAAGCTTTCTTT
clone_size: NA; v_call: TRBV5-1; d_call: TRBD2; j_call: TRBJ2-7; cdr3_aa: CASSLRSGTPEQYF; cdr3_nt: TGCGCCAGCAGCTTGAGGAGCGGGACCCCCGAGCAGTACTTC
clone_size: NA; v_call: TRBV5-1; d_call: TRBD1; j_call: TRBJ1-3; cdr3_aa: CASSTGTGALFRSSGNTIYF; cdr3_nt: TGCGCCAGCAGCACGGGGACAGGGGCGTTATTCAGGAGCTCTGGAAACACCATATATTTT
clone_size: NA; v_call: TRBV5-1; d_call: NA; j_call: TRBJ2-3; cdr3_aa: CASSLAGVNTDTQYF; cdr3_nt: TGCGCCAGCAGCTTGGCAGGGGTGAACACAGATACGCAGTATTTT
clone_size: NA; v_call: TRBV3-1/TRBV3-2; d_call: TRBD1; j_call: TRBJ1-1; cdr3_aa: CASSRAGTVNTEAFF; cdr3_nt: TGTGCCAGCAGCCGAGCCGGGACAGTGAACACTGAAGCTTTCTTT
clone_size: NA; v_call: TRBV2; d_call: NA; j_call: TRBJ1-1; cdr3_aa: CASSVPPGGAFF; cdr3_nt: TGTGCCAGCAGTGTGCCCCCCGGGGGAGCTTTCTTT
clone_size: once; v_call: TRBV4-1; d_call: NA; j_call: TRBJ1-1; cdr3_aa: CASSQFRGRNTEAFF; cdr3_nt: TGCGCCAGCAGCCAGTTTAGGGGAAGAAACACTGAAGCTTTCTTT
clone_size: NA; v_call: TRBV9; d_call: TRBD1; j_call: TRBJ2-2; cdr3_aa: CASRPDGQGVIGELFF; cdr3_nt: TGTGCCAGCAGACCAGATGGACAGGGGGTCATCGGGGAGCTGTTTTTT